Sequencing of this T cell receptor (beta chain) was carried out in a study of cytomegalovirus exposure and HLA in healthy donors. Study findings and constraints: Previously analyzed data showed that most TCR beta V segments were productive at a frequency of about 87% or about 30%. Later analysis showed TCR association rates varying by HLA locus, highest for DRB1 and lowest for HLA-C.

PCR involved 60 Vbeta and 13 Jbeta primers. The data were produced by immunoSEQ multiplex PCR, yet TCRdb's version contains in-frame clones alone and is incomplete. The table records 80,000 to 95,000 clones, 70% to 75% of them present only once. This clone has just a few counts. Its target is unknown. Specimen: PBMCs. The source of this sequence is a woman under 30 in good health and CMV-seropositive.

CDR3 in amino acids: CASSLDWITGGVRKNEQYF. CDR3 DNA: TGTGCCAGCAGCCTAGACTGGATTACAGGGGGCGTGAGGAAGAACGAGCAGTACTTC. This sequence joins TRBV7-2 and TRBJ2-7; 9 nucleotides agree with TRBD1. With 5 bases clipped from V and 5 bases from J, the junction kept 22 bases outside the gene matches. From germline, CDR1 is SGHTA and CDR2 FQGNSA. This CDR3 region has 19 residues.